Listed below are T cell receptor beta chains from one sample, sequenced in a study of blood T cell repertoires in COVID-19. Sequencing used immunoSEQ multiplex PCR; TCRdb keeps in-frame clones, though not all of them. The sample shows around 150,000 clones, around 92% of them seen only once. The specimen sequenced was peripheral blood. The receptors were gathered from a man aged 55 to 70 with acute or convalescent COVID-19. CDR3s include the opening cysteine and the closing phenylalanine or tryptophan. The order of the fields is D gene, V gene, clone size, J gene, CDR3 DNA, CDR3 protein. The D gene is left open where the match is weak. Size values are once, few and many counts, or a class for expanded clones, and some rows have none.

TRBD1,TRBV29-1,-,TRBJ1-2,TGCAGCGTTTTACCGGGACAGCCGACTAACTATGGCTACACCTTC,CSVLPGQPTNYGYTF
-,TRBV30,-,TRBJ1-3,TGTGCCTGGAGTGTACGGGGGGATGGAAACACCATATATTTT,CAWSVRGDGNTIYF
TRBD1,TRBV11-2,-,TRBJ1-2,TGTGCCAGCAGCTCGACAGGGAACTATGGCTACACCTTC,CASSSTGNYGYTF
TRBD2,TRBV6-1,-,TRBJ2-3,TGTGCCAGCAGTGAAGCGCTAGCGGGGGCCACAGATACGCAGTATTTT,CASSEALAGATDTQYF
-,TRBV4-1,-,TRBJ1-6,TGCGCCAGCAGCCCGGCTCAGGGCGCCGGTAATTCACCCCTCCACTTT,CASSPAQGAGNSPLHF
TRBD1,TRBV3-1/TRBV3-2,-,TRBJ1-6,TGTGCCAGCAGCCGGGGACAGGGGAATTCACCCCTCCACTTT,CASSRGQGNSPLHF
-,TRBV5-6,-,TRBJ2-3,TGTGCCAGCAGCTGGGGGCCCGTAGATACGCAGTATTTT,CASSWGPVDTQYF
TRBD1,TRBV19,-,TRBJ1-6,TGTGCCAGTAGTATGAGTGGGACAGGCCGCTCACCCCTCCACTTT,CASSMSGTGRSPLHF
TRBD1,TRBV19,-,TRBJ1-3,TGTGCCAGTAGTCTACGGACAGGGGTCGACTCTGGAAACACCATATATTTT,CASSLRTGVDSGNTIYF
-,TRBV18,-,TRBJ2-3,TGTGCCAGCTCACCACTGCCGGCAGGCGGATCGCGAGGGAGCACAGATACGCAGTATTTT,CASSPLPAGGSRGSTDTQYF
-,TRBV7-9,-,TRBJ1-2,TGTGCCAGCAGCTTCTTTCCCATACAGGGAAGTAATGGCTACACCTTC,CASSFFPIQGSNGYTF
-,TRBV4-2,-,TRBJ1-5,TGTGCCAGCAGCCAAGAAGCGAATAGCAATCAGCCCCAGCATTTT,CASSQEANSNQPQHF
TRBD1,TRBV6-5,-,TRBJ2-2,TGTGCCAGCAGTAGACAGGGGGCAAACACCGGGGAGCTGTTTTTT,CASSRQGANTGELFF
TRBD1,TRBV27,-,TRBJ2-7,TGTGCCAGCAGTCGCCCTGACAGGGGTGGTGGGCAGTACTTC,CASSRPDRGGGQYF
-,TRBV19,-,TRBJ2-5,TGTGCCAGTAGTAGCAGGGAAGAGACCCAGTACTTC,CASSSREETQYF
-,TRBV6-5,-,TRBJ2-1,TGTGCCAGCAGTTACTCGACCGGGAATGAGCAGTTCTTC,CASSYSTGNEQFF
-,TRBV5-1,-,TRBJ2-3,TGCGCCAGCAGGGGTAGTGGGCGCACAGATACGCAGTATTTT,CASRGSGRTDTQYF
TRBD1,TRBV19,-,TRBJ2-1,TGTGCCAGTAGTATAGATCAGACAGGGGCGAACAATGAGCAGTTCTTC,CASSIDQTGANNEQFF
TRBD1,TRBV11-2,-,TRBJ2-3,TGTGCCAGCAGCCGACGACAGGGGGACCGCGCAGATACGCAGTATTTT,CASSRRQGDRADTQYF
-,TRBV9,-,TRBJ1-1,TGTGCCAGCAGCGTCCCGGGGAGGGCTGAAGCTTTCTTT,CASSVPGRAEAFF
TRBD1,TRBV5-5,-,TRBJ2-2,TGTGCCAGCAGTGCTGCACCCCGCTCTAGGACAGGGAACACCGGGGAGCTGTTTTTT,CASSAAPRSRTGNTGELFF
-,TRBV10-1,-,TRBJ2-3,TGCGCCAGCAGTGAAGAGGAGGGCAGGGGCACAGATACGCAGTATTTT,CASSEEEGRGTDTQYF
TRBD1,TRBV11-1,once,TRBJ2-1,TGTGCCAGCACCAGACGGACAGGGGAGGCGGGGAATGAGCAGTTCTTC,CASTRRTGEAGNEQFF
-,TRBV11-3,-,TRBJ1-5,TGTGCCAGCAGCTTAGGATCGGACAGCTCAAGTCAGCCCCAGCATTTT,CASSLGSDSSSQPQHF
TRBD1,TRBV11-2,few,TRBJ1-2,TGTGCCAGCAGCACAGCCGGGACAGCTTATGGCTACACCTTC,CASSTAGTAYGYTF
-,TRBV19,-,TRBJ2-3,TGTGCCAGTAGTACGGGGACTCTTAGCACAGATACGCAGTATTTT,CASSTGTLSTDTQYF
-,TRBV27,-,TRBJ2-3,TGTGCCAGCAGCCCTTCGGGGTACACAGATACGCAGTATTTT,CASSPSGYTDTQYF
TRBD1,TRBV27,-,TRBJ2-7,TGTGCCAGCAGTTACGGGACAGGGGCGCCTTACGAGCAGTACTTC,CASSYGTGAPYEQYF
-,TRBV5-4,-,TRBJ2-1,TGTGCCAGCAGCTTTTCTAGTAGCAATGAGCAGTTCTTC,CASSFSSSNEQFF
TRBD1,TRBV4-1,-,TRBJ2-3,TGCGCCAGCAGCCAAGTTTTCGGGACAGGAGCCTTGTTGGCTACGCAGTATTTT,CASSQVFGTGALLATQYF
-,TRBV4-1,-,TRBJ1-2,TGCGCCAGCAGCCAAAAATCAGGTGGTGGCTACACCTTC,CASSQKSGGGYTF
-,TRBV20-1,-,TRBJ1-3,TGCAGTGCTAGTGCAGGGGGAAACACCATATATTTT,CSASAGGNTIYF
TRBD1,TRBV15,-,TRBJ1-3,TGTGCCACCAGCAGACTCAGGGGGCGAAACTCTGGAAACACCATATATTTT,CATSRLRGRNSGNTIYF
-,TRBV11-2,-,TRBJ2-3,TGTGCCAGCAGCTTAGATATACCCCCCCGGGTAGCAGATACGCAGTATTTT,CASSLDIPPRVADTQYF
TRBD2,TRBV11-2,-,TRBJ2-3,TGTGCCAGCAGCTCGCAACCGGGACTACTCACAGATACGCAGTATTTT,CASSSQPGLLTDTQYF
-,TRBV10-2,few,TRBJ2-7,TGCGCCAGCAGTGAGCACAGGGCCTACGAGCAGTACTTC,CASSEHRAYEQYF
-,TRBV29-1,-,TRBJ1-2,TGCAGCGTTGGGCAGGGCGATGGCTACACCTTC,CSVGQGDGYTF